This T cell receptor beta chain was observed in a study of vaccination effects on CD4 cells after COVID-19. Study in general: Antigen-specific CD4+ T cell clonotypes were called by their expansion after viral peptide-pool culture in ViraFEST. IL-2 at 8 to 10 IU/ml and peptides at 9.5 to 10 ug/ml were added to cultured PBMC, fewer than 2.5 million per well.

This clone was seen a single time. Its antigen is currently unknown. CD4+ T cell isolation took place after approximately 11 days of culture. The infection with SARS-CoV-2 (confirmed by PCR) occurred in this person between March and December 2020. At days 3 and 7, half of the medium was exchanged for IL-2 medium. The CDR3 covers 14 residues. CDR1 and CDR2 from the germline V gene are SGHDT and YYEEEE. V was shortened by 4 bases and J by 4 bases, with 12 bases between the two germline ends. Here immunoSEQ multiplex PCR was the method, and the copy in TCRdb shows in-frame clones only, minus some. This sample yields about 64,000 clones, of which 55% to 75% are seen a single time; under 30% belongs to the top ten.

This sample comprised CD4+ T cells from PBMCs cultured without peptide, obtained before COVID-19 vaccination. The receptor comes from a human donor who had a prior SARS-CoV-2 infection. The chain carries TRBV5-6 and TRBJ2-1; tentatively, D is TRBD1 (6 bases). The DNA of the CDR3 is TGTGCCAGCAGCCCTGGGACAATTTACAATGAGCAGTTCTTC. It yields the protein CASSPGTIYNEQFF.